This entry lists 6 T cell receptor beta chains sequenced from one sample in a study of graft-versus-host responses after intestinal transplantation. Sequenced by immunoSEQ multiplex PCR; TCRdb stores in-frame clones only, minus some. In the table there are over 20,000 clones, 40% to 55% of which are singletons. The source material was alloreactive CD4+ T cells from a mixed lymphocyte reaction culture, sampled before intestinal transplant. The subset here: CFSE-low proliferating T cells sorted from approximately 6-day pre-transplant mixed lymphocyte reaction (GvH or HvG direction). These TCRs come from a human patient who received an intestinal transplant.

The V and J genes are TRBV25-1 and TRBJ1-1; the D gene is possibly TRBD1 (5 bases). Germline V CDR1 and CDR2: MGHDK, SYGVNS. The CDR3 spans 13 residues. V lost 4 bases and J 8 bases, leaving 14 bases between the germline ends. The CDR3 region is CASSGPAGREAFF. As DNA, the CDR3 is TGTGCCAGCAGTGGCCCGGCAGGGCGAGAAGCTTTCTTT.

The CDR3 is CASSAGQGDEKLFF. DNA for the CDR3: TGTGCCAGCAGTGCGGGACAGGGGGACGAAAAACTGTTTTTT. The V gene is TRBV2, the J gene TRBJ1-4; 11 bases agree with TRBD1. This CDR3 spans 14 amino acids. Per germline, CDR1 SNHLY and CDR2 FYNNEI. Trimming removed 4 bases from V and 8 bases from J; junction bases left unmatched: 3.

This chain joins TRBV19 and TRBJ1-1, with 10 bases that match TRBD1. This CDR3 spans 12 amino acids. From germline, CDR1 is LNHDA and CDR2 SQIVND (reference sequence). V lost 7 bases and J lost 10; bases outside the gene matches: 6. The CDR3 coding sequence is TGTGCCAGTAAGGGACAGGGGATTAGAGCTTTCTTT. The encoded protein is CASKGQGIRAFF.

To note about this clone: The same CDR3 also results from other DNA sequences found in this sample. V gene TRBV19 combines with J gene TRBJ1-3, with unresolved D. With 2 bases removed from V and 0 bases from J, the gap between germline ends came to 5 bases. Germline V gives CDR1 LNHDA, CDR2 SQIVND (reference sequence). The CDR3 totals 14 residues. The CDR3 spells CASSIRGSGNTIYF. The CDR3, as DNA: TGTGCCAGTAGTATACGGGGCTCTGGAAACACCATATATTTT.

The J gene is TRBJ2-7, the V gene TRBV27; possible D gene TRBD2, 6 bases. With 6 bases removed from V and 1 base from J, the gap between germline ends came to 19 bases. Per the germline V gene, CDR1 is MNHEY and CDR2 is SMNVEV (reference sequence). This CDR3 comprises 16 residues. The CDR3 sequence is CASRFTPGDLSYEQYF. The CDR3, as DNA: TGTGCCAGCAGATTTACCCCCGGGGACTTATCCTACGAGCAGTACTTC.

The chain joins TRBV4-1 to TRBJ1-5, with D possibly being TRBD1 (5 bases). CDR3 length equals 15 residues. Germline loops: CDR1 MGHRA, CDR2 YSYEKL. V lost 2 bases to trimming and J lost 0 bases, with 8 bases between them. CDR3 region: CASSQLTDSNQPQHF. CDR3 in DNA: TGCGCCAGCAGCCAACTGACAGATAGCAATCAGCCCCAGCATTTT.